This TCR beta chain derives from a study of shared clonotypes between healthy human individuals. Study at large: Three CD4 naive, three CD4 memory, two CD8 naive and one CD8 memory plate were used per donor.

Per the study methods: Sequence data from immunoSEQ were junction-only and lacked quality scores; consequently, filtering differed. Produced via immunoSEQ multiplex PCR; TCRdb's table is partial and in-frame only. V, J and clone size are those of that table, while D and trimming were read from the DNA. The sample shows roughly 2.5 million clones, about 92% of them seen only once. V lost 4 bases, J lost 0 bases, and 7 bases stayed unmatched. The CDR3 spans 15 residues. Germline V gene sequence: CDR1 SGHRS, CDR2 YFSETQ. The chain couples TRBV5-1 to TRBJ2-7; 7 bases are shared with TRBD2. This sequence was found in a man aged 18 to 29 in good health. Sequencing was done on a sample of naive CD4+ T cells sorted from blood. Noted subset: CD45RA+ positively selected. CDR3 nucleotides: TGCGCCAGCAGCACACCCAGGGAGGGCTCCTACGAGCAGTACTTC. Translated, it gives CASSTPREGSYEQYF.